The clone carrying this T cell receptor (beta chain) was seen many times. The antigen is unknown. The data derive from a study of T cells in Graves' hyperthyroidism and ophthalmopathy. TCR beta CDR3 regions were amplified from RNA. The primer set for the first-round RT-PCR of the TCR CDR3 was HTBI. TCRdb redid the calling of the multiplex PCR reads with MiXCR, one entry per CDR3 protein. Counted here are 650,000 to 750,000 distinct CDR3 sequences, 12% to 15% occurring once; the ten biggest clones make up roughly a tenth. Study observations and caveats: In blood, most of the thyroid clonotypes expanded above 0.001 were also present.

The V gene lost 7 bases and the J gene lost 6 bases, with 16 bases spanning the gap. Germline values: CDR1 SEHNR, CDR2 FQNEAQ (reference sequence). The CDR3 length is 13 residues. The genes are TRBV7-9 and TRBJ2-7; D is possibly TRBD1 (6 bases). This clonotype was sampled from a woman aged 18-35 years with Graves' hyperthyroidism. The sequencing input was blood. DNA for the CDR3: TGTGCCAGCACCCCAACAGGGTTGGGCGAGCAGTACTTC. Translated, it gives CASTPTGLGEQYF.